The subject of this entry is one T cell receptor (beta chain). CDR3 length: 16 residues. V shed 4 bases and J shed 2 bases, with 18 bases lying between them. Germline lookup yields CDR1 SGHKS and CDR2 YYEKEE (reference sequence). This sample was taken from a study of beta chain features in type 1 diabetes. All of the isolated RNA was reverse transcribed, so expressed TCRB transcripts were sequenced. Here immunoSEQ multiplex PCR was the method, and the copy in TCRdb shows in-frame clones only, minus some. The sample contains 150,000 or so clones, 9% to 9.5% of which appear only once. The clonotype was recovered from a man in his late teens or twenties in good health. Material for sequencing was central memory CD4+ T cells from blood. The chain recombines TRBV5-5 with TRBJ2-5, with D possibly TRBD1 on 5 matching bases. The CDR3 loop reads CASSVTVGEFQETQYF. The CDR3 DNA follows: TGTGCCAGCAGCGTCACGGTAGGGGAATTTCAAGAGACCCAGTACTTC.